Listed below are T cell receptor beta chains from one sample, sequenced in a study of shared clonotypes between healthy human individuals. Sequencing was performed with immunoSEQ multiplex PCR; in TCRdb, only in-frame clones are kept and a portion is missing. The data show some 2.3 million clones, with about 92% seen just once and about 0.39% held by the top ten. Sequenced: naive CD4+ T cells from PBMCs. These receptors came from a man between 18 and 29 years old in good health. Some clones in this sample may be carry-over from other donors' samples. The CDR3 runs from the conserved cysteine through the conserved F or W. Each record gives: V gene, clone size, J gene, D gene, CDR3 protein, CDR3 DNA. D genes are given only for firm matches. The listing skips clone size in some rows; elsewhere it reads once, few, many or a size class.

TRBV30	once	TRBJ2-7	NA	CAWSRGTYEQYF	TGTGCCTGGAGTCGCGGAACCTACGAGCAGTACTTC
TRBV28	NA	TRBJ1-2	TRBD1	CATRGGGYGYTF	TGTGCCACCAGGGGGGGCGGCTATGGCTACACCTTC
TRBV28	NA	TRBJ2-3	NA	CASTPPQLASGTDTQYF	TGTGCCAGCACCCCACCCCAGCTAGCGTCGGGAACAGATACGCAGTATTTT
TRBV5-1	NA	TRBJ2-7	NA	CASYSGGLSYEQYF	TGCGCCAGCTACTCCGGGGGGCTCTCCTACGAGCAGTACTTC
TRBV7-9	NA	TRBJ1-2	NA	CASSLAGLGYTF	TGTGCCAGCAGCTTAGCAGGGTTGGGCTACACCTTC
TRBV28	NA	TRBJ1-5	NA	CASSAGGSNQPQHF	TGTGCCAGCAGCGCCGGGGGTAGCAATCAGCCCCAGCATTTT
TRBV4-1	NA	TRBJ2-5	NA	CASSLQMHSQETQYF	TGCGCCAGCAGCCTACAGATGCACAGCCAAGAGACCCAGTACTTC
TRBV15	NA	TRBJ2-6	NA	CATSRGRAGANVLTF	TGTGCCACCAGCAGAGGACGGGCTGGGGCCAACGTCCTGACTTTC
TRBV30	few	TRBJ1-1	NA	CAWSVPGRTEAFF	TGTGCCTGGAGTGTTCCAGGGCGCACTGAAGCTTTCTTT
TRBV4-2	NA	TRBJ2-1	TRBD1	CASSRGQGGYNEQFF	TGTGCCAGCAGCCGAGGACAGGGCGGTTACAATGAGCAGTTCTTC
TRBV18	NA	TRBJ1-1	NA	CASSSLLLDTEAFF	TGTGCCAGCTCATCCCTTCTTTTGGACACTGAAGCTTTCTTT
TRBV5-1	NA	TRBJ1-4	NA	CASSLENEKLFF	TGCGCCAGCAGCTTGGAAAATGAAAAACTGTTTTTT
TRBV5-1	NA	TRBJ2-7	NA	CASSLGGASPQYEQYF	TGCGCCAGCAGCTTGGGCGGGGCCAGCCCACAGTACGAGCAGTACTTC
TRBV7-2	once	TRBJ1-3	NA	CASSAESSGNTIYF	TGTGCCAGCAGCGCAGAGAGCTCTGGAAACACCATATATTTT
TRBV5-1	NA	TRBJ1-1	NA	CASTLAGGLNTEAFF	TGCGCCAGCACCCTTGCTGGGGGGCTGAACACTGAAGCTTTCTTT
TRBV7-3	NA	TRBJ2-3	NA	CASSLRVKDTQYF	TGTGCCAGCAGCTTAAGGGTCAAAGATACGCAGTATTTT
TRBV18	NA	TRBJ1-5	TRBD1	CASSPNDRDQPQHF	TGTGCCAGCTCACCGAACGACAGGGATCAGCCCCAGCATTTT
TRBV28	NA	TRBJ2-1	NA	CASSLRDVQFF	TGTGCCAGCAGTCTCCGGGACGTGCAGTTCTTC
TRBV5-1	NA	TRBJ2-3	NA	CASSLDGTPAGDTQYF	TGCGCCAGCAGCTTGGACGGGACCCCCGCCGGAGATACGCAGTATTTT
TRBV7-8	NA	TRBJ2-1	TRBD2	CASSLWAGGGGNEQFF	TGTGCCAGCAGCTTATGGGCGGGAGGTGGAGGCAATGAGCAGTTCTTC
TRBV2	once	TRBJ1-2	NA	CASRQGIVSYGYTF	TGTGCCAGCAGGCAGGGGATCGTGAGCTATGGCTACACCTTC
TRBV5-1	NA	TRBJ1-2	TRBD1	CASSFTGGINYGYTF	TGCGCCAGCAGCTTTACAGGGGGCATTAACTATGGCTACACCTTC
TRBV18	NA	TRBJ2-3	NA	CASSPRFGAPSPDTQYF	TGTGCCAGCTCACCACGGTTCGGGGCCCCCTCGCCAGATACGCAGTATTTT
TRBV27	NA	TRBJ1-3	NA	CASSRPVWLSGNTIYF	TGTGCCAGCAGTCGACCGGTGTGGCTATCCGGAAACACCATATATTTT
TRBV2	NA	TRBJ2-1	TRBD2	CASRPLGLAGGYGNEQFF	TGTGCCAGCAGACCCCTCGGACTAGCGGGAGGTTATGGGAATGAGCAGTTCTTC
TRBV9	NA	TRBJ2-3	NA	CASRESGGGGTQYF	TGTGCCAGCAGAGAATCCGGAGGAGGGGGTACGCAGTATTTT
TRBV4-1	NA	TRBJ1-4	NA	CASSQARGANEKLFF	TGCGCCAGCAGCCAAGCGCGAGGAGCTAATGAAAAACTGTTTTTT